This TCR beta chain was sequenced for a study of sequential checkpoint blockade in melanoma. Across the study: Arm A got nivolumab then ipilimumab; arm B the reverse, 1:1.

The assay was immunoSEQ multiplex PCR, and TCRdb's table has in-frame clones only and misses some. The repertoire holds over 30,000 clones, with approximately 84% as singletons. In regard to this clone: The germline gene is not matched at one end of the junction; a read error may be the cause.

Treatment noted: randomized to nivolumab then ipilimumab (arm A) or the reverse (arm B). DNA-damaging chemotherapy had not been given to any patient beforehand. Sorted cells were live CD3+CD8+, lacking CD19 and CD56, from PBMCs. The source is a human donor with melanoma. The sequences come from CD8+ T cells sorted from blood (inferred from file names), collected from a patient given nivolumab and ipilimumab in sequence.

The CDR3 DNA reads TGTGCCGGCAGTGAAATAGGGCTAGCAGTAGAGACCCAGTACTTC. This gives the protein CAGSEIGLAVETQYF. The chain couples TRBV2 to TRBJ2-5; D perhaps matches TRBD2 (5 bases). This CDR3 is built from 15 residues. Germline V CDR1 and CDR2: SNHLY, FYNNEI.